These 26 T cell receptor beta chains were sequenced from one sample in a study of human thymus T cells. Surgeons resected thymus tissue during corrective heart surgery. Data came from immunoSEQ multiplex PCR; TCRdb stores just in-frame clones and leaves some out. The sample carries 120,000 or so clones, 90% to 95% recorded once. Sequencing was done on a sample of thymus tissue. All receptors come from a boy under two years old with a congenital heart defect but otherwise immunologically healthy.

The rearrangement links TRBV5-6 to TRBJ1-2; no reliable D call. This CDR3 is 13 amino acids long. Trimming removed 3 bases from V and 8 bases from J, with 14 bases in between. In germline, CDR1 is SGHDT, CDR2 YYEEEE. The CDR3 DNA reads TGTGCCAGCAGCTCCCGAAATTGGAGCGGCTACACCTTC. Translating it yields CASSSRNWSGYTF.

The chain couples TRBV14 to TRBJ1-1; D perhaps matches TRBD1 (5 bases). Germline loops: CDR1 SGHDN, CDR2 FVKESK. CDR3 length: 16 residues. The ends were cut back, 1 base at V and 0 bases at J, with 12 bases in the middle. CDR3 sequence (DNA): TGTGCCAGCAGCCAAGGGCCCCAGGGCCTGAACACTGAAGCTTTCTTT. Amino acid sequence: CASSQGPQGLNTEAFF.

The chain combines TRBV10-2 with TRBJ2-7; maybe TRBD2 (6 bases). Germline V CDR1 and CDR2: WSHSY, SAAADI. This CDR3 region has 13 residues. V lost 10 bases and J lost 1, with 14 bases in between. Here the CDR3 reads CAISPGTSYEQYF. Here the CDR3 DNA reads TGCGCCATATCCCCCGGGACTTCCTACGAGCAGTACTTC.

This chain links TRBV10-1 with TRBJ1-6; 10 bases are shared with TRBD1. The V gene end was trimmed by 6 bases and the J gene end by 6 bases; junction bases not matched to a gene: 5. Germline CDR1 reads WNHNN; CDR2 reads SYGVQD (reference sequence). The CDR3 is made up of 15 amino acids. CDR3 coding DNA: TGCGCCAGCAGCCGGGACAGGGGCAGTAATTCACCCCTCCACTTT. Translated: CASSRDRGSNSPLHF.

This clone was counted a single time. The rearrangement uses TRBV4-1 and TRBJ2-2, with 10 bases fitting TRBD2. The CDR3 is 18 residues long. Looked up from germline, CDR1 is MGHRA and CDR2 is YSYEKL. The V segment lost 0 bases and the J segment 2 bases; nucleotides outside the gene matches: 6. This chain's CDR3 is CASSQERASGGNTGELFF. CDR3 in DNA: TGCGCCAGCAGCCAAGAACGGGCTAGCGGGGGTAACACCGGGGAGCTGTTTTTT.

The V and J genes are TRBV6-1 and TRBJ1-4, with D uncertain. This CDR3 comprises 15 residues. Between the trimmed V and J ends, which lost 8 bases and 3 bases, there was a span of 16 bases. Germline V lookup: CDR1 MNHNS, CDR2 SASEGT. For the CDR3, the DNA is TGTGCCAGCTCGCAGGACGGAGCCCCTAATGAAAAACTGTTTTTT. Translated: CASSQDGAPNEKLFF.

The J gene is TRBJ1-6, the V gene TRBV27, with D maybe TRBD1 (6 bases). Germline V gene sequence: CDR1 MNHEY, CDR2 SMNVEV (reference sequence). CDR3 length: 14 amino acids. V lost 6 bases to trimming and J lost 7 bases, with 13 bases between them. In DNA, the CDR3 is TGTGCCAGCAGCCTACAGGGCTCCAATTCACCCCTCCACTTT. Protein: CASSLQGSNSPLHF.

V and J are TRBV7-9 and TRBJ1-4; a weak D match, TRBD1 (6 bases). Trimming pared 0 bases from V and 5 bases from J, leaving 13 bases between. The germline V gene has CDR1 SEHNR and CDR2 FQNEAQ (reference sequence). This CDR3 contains 16 residues. The CDR3 reads CASSLAGAGKNEKLFF. In nucleotides, the CDR3 is TGTGCCAGCAGCTTAGCGGGGGCAGGTAAAAATGAAAAACTGTTTTTT.

This sequence joins TRBV7-9 and TRBJ2-7; TRBD1 matches 11 bases. CDR3 length: 15 residues. CDR1 is SEHNR and CDR2 is FQNEAQ in the germline V gene (reference sequence). The ends lost 0 bases at V and 5 bases at J; junction bases unmatched: 3. The CDR3 here is CASSLAGQGVDEQYF. The CDR3 DNA is TGTGCCAGCAGCTTAGCGGGACAGGGGGTGGACGAGCAGTACTTC.

This chain links TRBV14 with TRBJ2-7; either TRBD1 or TRBD2 may fit D (5 bases each). This CDR3 is built from 16 residues. Germline V CDR1 and CDR2: SGHDN, FVKESK. With 4 bases removed from V and 6 bases from J, the gap between germline ends came to 22 bases. The CDR3 sequence is CASSLSGTHSGGEQYF. The CDR3, as DNA: TGTGCCAGCAGCCTGTCCGGGACCCATTCAGGAGGCGAGCAGTACTTC.

The rearrangement joins TRBV7-8 to TRBJ2-5; D could derive from TRBD1 or TRBD2 (5 bases each). The V gene's germline CDR1 is SGHVS and CDR2 FQNEAQ. The V and J ends lost 6 bases and 2 bases respectively, with 13 bases between them. The CDR3 has 14 residues. The CDR3 nucleotides read TGTGCCAGCAGTCCGGGACGTATACAAGAGACCCAGTACTTC. Residues: CASSPGRIQETQYF.

The rearrangement links TRBV5-6 to TRBJ1-2, with D uncertain. This CDR3 region has 11 residues. V lost 3 bases and J lost 7, with 7 bases in between. The germline V gene has CDR1 SGHDT and CDR2 YYEEEE. CDR3 sequence (DNA): TGTGCCAGCAGCTGGTTGGGTGGCTACACCTTC. Protein: CASSWLGGYTF.

The chain has TRBV5-1 and TRBJ2-7; D may be TRBD2 (6 bases). Germline V gene lookup returns CDR1 SGHRS and CDR2 YFSETQ. There are 15 residues in the CDR3. Trimming left V 0 bases short and J 5 bases short, with 15 bases between. CDR3 amino acids: CASSLGAGGVHEQYF. For the CDR3, the DNA is TGCGCCAGCAGCTTGGGAGCGGGTGGAGTTCACGAGCAGTACTTC.

The J gene is TRBJ2-2, the V gene TRBV6-6, with 9 bases identical to TRBD1. V lost 8 bases, J lost 5 bases, and 12 bases stayed unmatched. Per the germline V gene, CDR1 is MNHNY and CDR2 is SVGAGI (reference sequence). This CDR3 region has 16 residues. The CDR3 sequence: CASGTTPGQGTGELFF. In DNA, the CDR3 is TGTGCCAGCGGTACCACGCCGGGACAGGGTACCGGGGAGCTGTTTTTT.

This chain connects TRBV5-6 to TRBJ2-2; unclear D gene. The germline V gene encodes CDR1 SGHDT and CDR2 YYEEEE. V was shortened by 4 bases and J by 5 bases, with 6 bases between the two germline ends. This CDR3 is 12 amino acids long. The CDR3 reads CASSHTTGELFF. The CDR3 DNA sequence: TGTGCCAGCAGCCATACAACCGGGGAGCTGTTTTTT.

This chain connects TRBV5-3 to TRBJ1-6; D is unresolved. TRBV5-3 is placed among ORFs of uncertain function. V lost 6 bases and J lost 4, with 17 bases in between. CDR3 length: 16 residues. The CDR3 loop is CARIPVTTSYNSPLHF. The CDR3 DNA follows: TGTGCCAGAATCCCCGTCACCACAAGTTATAATTCACCCCTCCACTTT.

The chain links TRBV11-2 to TRBJ1-6; D unresolved. V was clipped by 1 base and J by 5 bases, with 6 bases between them. The CDR3 is 14 amino acids. Per germline, CDR1 SGHAT and CDR2 FQNNGV. This CDR3 reads CASSLAPHNSPLHF. CDR3 bases: TGTGCCAGCAGCTTAGCGCCTCATAATTCACCCCTCCACTTT.

This chain connects TRBV19 to TRBJ2-2, with a tentative D call TRBD1 (6 bases). CDR3 length: 15 amino acids. Germline CDR1 reads LNHDA; CDR2 reads SQIVND (reference sequence). Trimming removed 3 bases at V and 1 base at J, with 9 bases between. CDR3 sequence: CASSIAGENTGELFF. The CDR3 nucleotides are TGTGCCAGTAGTATCGCAGGGGAGAACACCGGGGAGCTGTTTTTT.

The CDR3 DNA reads as TGTGCCAGCAGTCCCCCTGGGGCTCTCACAGATACGCAGTATTTT. Residues: CASSPPGALTDTQYF. This chain connects TRBV28 to TRBJ2-3; tentatively, D is TRBD1 (5 bases). The CDR3 has 15 amino acids. The germline CDR1 and CDR2 sequences are MDHEN and SYDVKM. The V gene lost 5 bases and the J gene lost 2 bases, with 14 bases spanning the gap.

The chain links TRBV14 to TRBJ1-5; D gene uncertain. Germline CDR1 is SGHDN and CDR2 is FVKESK. V was cut by 1 base and J by 6 bases, with 10 bases left in between. The CDR3 loop spans 14 amino acids. This CDR3 is CASSQVGKSQPQHF. The DNA for the CDR3 is TGTGCCAGCAGCCAAGTGGGGAAGAGTCAGCCCCAGCATTTT.

The V and J genes are TRBV4-2 and TRBJ1-5; perhaps TRBD1 as D (5 bases). Germline loops: CDR1 LGHNA, CDR2 YNFKEQ. The CDR3 totals 16 residues. The V and J ends lost 0 bases and 7 bases respectively, with 16 bases between them. The CDR3 coding sequence is TGTGCCAGCAGCCAAGAGGACAAAATTCCACGGCAGCCCCAGCATTTT. This codes for CASSQEDKIPRQPQHF.

This clone was recorded only once. This rearrangement joins TRBV5-5 to TRBJ1-1, with 9 bases fitting TRBD1. This CDR3 spans 15 amino acids. Germline V gene lookup returns CDR1 SGHKS and CDR2 YYEKEE (reference sequence). Losses at the gene ends were 4 bases for V and 8 bases for J; bases not matched to a gene: 12. In DNA, the CDR3 is TGTGCCAGCAGCAGTACCATCACAGGGGGCCTAGAAGCTTTCTTT. Protein: CASSSTITGGLEAFF.

The chain combines TRBV7-6 with TRBJ2-5; D gene unclear. V lost 2 bases and J 4 bases, leaving 8 bases between the germline ends. CDR1 is SGHVS, CDR2 FNYEAQ, per germline. The CDR3 runs 13 residues. Written as DNA, the CDR3 is TGTGCCAGCAGCTTAAACATAGGAGAGACCCAGTACTTC. Its protein product is CASSLNIGETQYF.

V is TRBV27 and J is TRBJ2-1; D is uncertain. This CDR3 spans 15 amino acids. Germline CDR1 and CDR2: MNHEY and SMNVEV (reference sequence). V shed 3 bases and J shed 0 bases, with 9 bases lying between them. CDR3: CASSLSQSSYNEQFF. The DNA of the CDR3 is TGTGCCAGCAGTTTGTCGCAGAGCTCCTACAATGAGCAGTTCTTC.

V and J are TRBV5-6 and TRBJ2-7; D is perhaps TRBD2 (6 bases). The V gene's germline CDR1 is SGHDT and CDR2 YYEEEE. This CDR3 contains 18 residues. V was clipped by 5 bases and J by 5 bases, with 29 bases between them. CDR3 residues: CASSQGGNRANPPHEQYF. CDR3 in DNA: TGTGCCAGCAGTCAAGGCGGGAACCGGGCCAATCCCCCCCACGAGCAGTACTTC.

This chain links TRBV7-2 with TRBJ2-7; 13 bases line up with TRBD2. Per germline, CDR1 SGHTA and CDR2 FQGNSA. The CDR3 runs 15 residues. Trimming cost V 5 bases and J 2 bases; bases outside gene matches: 3. The CDR3 nucleotides read TGTGCCAGCAGCCCTGGGACTAGCGGGACCTACGAGCAGTACTTC. Its translation: CASSPGTSGTYEQYF.